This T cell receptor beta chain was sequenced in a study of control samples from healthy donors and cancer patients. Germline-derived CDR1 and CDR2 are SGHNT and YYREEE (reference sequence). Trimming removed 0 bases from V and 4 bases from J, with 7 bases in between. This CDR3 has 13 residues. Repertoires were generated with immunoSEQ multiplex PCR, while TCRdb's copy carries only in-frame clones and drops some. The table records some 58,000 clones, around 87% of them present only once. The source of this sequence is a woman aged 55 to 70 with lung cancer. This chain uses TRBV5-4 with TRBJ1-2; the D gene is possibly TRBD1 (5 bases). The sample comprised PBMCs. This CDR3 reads CASSLDRSYGYTF. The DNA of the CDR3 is TGTGCCAGCAGCTTGGACAGGAGCTATGGCTACACCTTC.